The clone carrying this T cell receptor beta chain was observed once. Assay: immunoSEQ multiplex PCR; the TCRdb copy retains only in-frame clones and omits some. The sample shows about 75,000 clones, 85% to 90% of them seen only once. The CDR3 is 13 amino acids. Trimming stripped 5 bases from V and 1 base from J, with 8 bases between. Germline V gene data show CDR1 as LGHNT and CDR2 as FRNRAP. The data originate from a study of blood T cell repertoires in COVID-19. Study-level information: Acute-phase and convalescent COVID-19 samples originated in the United States, Italy and Spain. Sources were T cells, B-cell-depleted T cells, or PBMCs; the material itself was cDNA or gDNA.

This sequence originates from a human donor in a cohort sampled during active COVID-19. Sequencing was performed on peripheral blood. V gene TRBV12-5 combines with J gene TRBJ1-2; D is unresolved. The CDR3 DNA reads as TGTGCTAGTGGTCCCCTAGGTAACTATGGCTACACCTTC. Translation gives CASGPLGNYGYTF. The full variable domain, its missing parts supplied by reference TRBV12-5 and TRBJ1-2, is DARVTQTPRHKVTEMGQEVTMRCQPILGHNTVFWYRQTMMQGLELLAYFRNRAPLDDSGMPKDRFSAEMPDATLATLKIQPSEPRDSAVYFCASGPLGNYGYTFGSGTRLTVV.